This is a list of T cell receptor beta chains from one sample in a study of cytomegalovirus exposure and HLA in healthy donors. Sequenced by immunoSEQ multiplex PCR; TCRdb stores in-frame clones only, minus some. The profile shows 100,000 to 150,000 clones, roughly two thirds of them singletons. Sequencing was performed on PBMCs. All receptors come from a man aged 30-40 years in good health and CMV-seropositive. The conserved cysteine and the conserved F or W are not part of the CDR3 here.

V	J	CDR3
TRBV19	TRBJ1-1	ASTWTEGNTEAF
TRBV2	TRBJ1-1	ASSVAGRTEAF
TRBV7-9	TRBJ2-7	ASSSIRLAGISYEQY
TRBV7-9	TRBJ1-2	ASSPDVKAPTGYGYT
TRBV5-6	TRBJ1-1	ASSLGTRVQLRAF
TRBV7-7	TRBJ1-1	ASSHNGGGDQNTEAF
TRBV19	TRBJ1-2	ASSPDRANYGYT
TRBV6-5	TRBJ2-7	ASSGPGQKQY
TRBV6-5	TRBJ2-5	ASTVAGQETQY
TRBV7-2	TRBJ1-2	ASSLEVGQGSGYT
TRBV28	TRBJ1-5	ASIWARTGDVFNQPQH
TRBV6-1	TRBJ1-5	ASSDTGEYQPQH
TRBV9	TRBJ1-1	ASSVAPTGQGGTEAF
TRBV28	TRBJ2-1	ASSFLDSINEQF
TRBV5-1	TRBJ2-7	ASSFGREGYEQY
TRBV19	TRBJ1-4	ASSSGRGRGIEKLF
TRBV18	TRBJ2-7	ASSLGASSEQY
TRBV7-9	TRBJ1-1	ASSLEVRGNTEAF
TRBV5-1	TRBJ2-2	ASSLGTGGTGELF
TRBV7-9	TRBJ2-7	ASSLGPADRPNLYEQY
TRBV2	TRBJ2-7	ASSVEGRVEQY
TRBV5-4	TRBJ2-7	ASSPRKTGGTYEQY
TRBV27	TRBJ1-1	ASSYGRNTEAF
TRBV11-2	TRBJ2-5	ASSLRGREETQY
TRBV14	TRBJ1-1	ASSRGQVMAF
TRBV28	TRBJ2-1	ASSLGLAGRRRSYNEQF
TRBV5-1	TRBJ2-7	ASSSRAGGPFEQY
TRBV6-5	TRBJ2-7	ASSQVWSYEQY
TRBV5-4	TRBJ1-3	ASSSGTDGNTIY
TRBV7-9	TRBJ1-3	ASSGALGGSSGNTIY
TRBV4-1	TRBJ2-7	ASSKNPSLLADPRDEQY
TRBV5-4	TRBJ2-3	ASSSVLGGGTDTQY
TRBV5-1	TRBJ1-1	ASSLTGRDTEAF
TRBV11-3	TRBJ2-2	ASSFSPGGGELF
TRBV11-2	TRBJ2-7	ASSLDLGSEQY
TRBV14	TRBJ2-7	ASSPGGTYEQY
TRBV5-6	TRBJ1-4	ASSLLSGSEKLF
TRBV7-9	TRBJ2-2	ASSDDWNRGGELF
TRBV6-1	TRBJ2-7	ASSVVGGSYEQY
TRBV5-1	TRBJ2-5	ASSLGPGGGETQY
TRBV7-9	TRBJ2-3	ASSLEGVTQY
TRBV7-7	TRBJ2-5	ASSLDRVGTQY
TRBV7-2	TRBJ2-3	ASSLGLAVSADTQY